The present T cell receptor (beta chain) was sequenced within a study of T cell repertoires in cytomegalovirus infection (dated by TCRdb to between 2018 and 2021). Study-level background: The peptide stimulations were aimed at well-studied HLA-B-restricted epitopes as well as recently identified HLA-C-restricted CMV epitopes, whose presentation resists viral immunomodulation. Donor HLA type was relevant to the analysis, as public TCR beta signatures indicated carriage of CMV infection together with the matching HLA type. Overall study results and their limits: Cumulative frequency of public TCR beta family members discriminated carriers of CMV infection plus the relevant HLA type in this cohort and an independent 352-donor cohort. The ex vivo response was dominated by HLA-C-restricted CMV-specific TCR beta clonotypes, which also provided the single most frequent clonotype in two of eight donors.

V is shortened by 2 bases, J by 5 bases, and the region joining them spans 7 bases. The germline V gene (reference sequence) provides CDR1 SEHNR and CDR2 FQNEAQ. The CDR3, cysteine through phenylalanine, is 13 amino acids long. Just CDR3 DNA is preserved here, 39 bases in frame from base 1. The instrument given in TCRdb is Illumina HiSeq 1500. The raw public reads went through TCRdb reprocessing: fastp at Q25, MiXCR clone calling, in-frame beta chains kept. Rows matching on CDR3 protein sequence are summarized as one entry with the most common DNA and genes. Within this sample are 830,000 or so distinct CDR3 sequences, with less than 35% of them counted one time only. The leading ten clones occupy roughly 12% of the sample. In regard to this clonotype: Its target antigen remains unknown. A read error is possible here, since a much larger clone lies one base away.

The treatment or condition label for this specimen denotes: in vitro stimulation with specific CMV peptide epitopes to enrich CMV-specific T cells. The TCR sequence derives from a human donor in good health (CMV status not recorded). Some clones in this sample may be carry-over from other donors' samples. Material: cultured CD8+ T cells from PBMCs, obtained from culture after CMV antigen stimulation. The sequence links TRBV7-9 to TRBJ1-5; too little of a D gene remains to name it. The CDR3 in this case is CASSLSDHQPQHF. The DNA sequence reads TGTGCCAGCAGCTTAAGCGACCATCAGCCCCAGCATTTT. Joined to the reference TRBV7-9 and TRBJ1-5 proteins, this CDR3 gives the full variable domain: DTGVSQNPRHKITKRGQNVTFRCDPISEHNRLYWYRQTLGQGPEFLTYFQNEAQLEKSRLLSDRFSAERPKGSFSTLEIQRTEQGDSAMYLCASSLSDHQPQHFGDGTRLSIL.